The 8 T cell receptor beta chains listed next were all sequenced from one sample in a study of T cell responses to AZD1222 COVID-19 vaccine (dated by TCRdb to the early 2020s). The method was the immunoSEQ multiplex PCR assay. In TCRdb, the immuneACCESS table is reduced to in-frame sequences with V and J assigned. These tables do not hold every clone; where another copy was compared, an unresolved V gene accounts for under half, and the others remain unexplained. This sample comprises 140,000 or so clones, about 94% of them detected only once. Roughly 4% of the sample is held by the ten biggest clonotypes. This specimen's time point label, per the study, means: about 28 days (+/-7) after the second vaccine dose. The material sequenced was peripheral blood, taken 28 days after the second AZD1222 dose. Receptors originate from an adult who received the AZD1222 COVID-19 vaccine.

The chain's CDR3 is CASSIMVAKNIQYF. The CDR3 nucleotides are TGTGCCAGTAGTATCATGGTAGCCAAAAACATTCAGTACTTC. V usage is TRBV19 and J usage is TRBJ2-4; no clear D. Germline V lookup: CDR1 LNHDA, CDR2 SQIVND (reference sequence). This CDR3 comprises 14 residues. The V end lost 3 bases, the J end lost 0 bases, and 6 bases lay between the germline ends. Drawing the rest from reference TRBV19 and TRBJ2-4, the complete variable domain is DGGITQSPKYLFRKEGQNVTLSCEQNLNHDAMYWYRQDPGQGLRLIYYSQIVNDFQKGDIAEGYSVSREKKESFPLTVTSAQKNPTAFYLCASSIMVAKNIQYFGAGTRLSVL.

This chain links TRBV5-4 with TRBJ1-2; D is ambiguous. Germline values: CDR1 SGHNT, CDR2 YYREEE (reference sequence). The CDR3 totals 13 residues. The ends were cut back, 1 base at V and 4 bases at J, with 8 bases in the middle. The CDR3 loop reads CASSLRELYGYTF. The CDR3 DNA reads TGTGCCAGCAGCTTGAGGGAACTCTATGGCTACACCTTC.

The gene calls are TRBV5-5 and TRBJ1-5; TRBD1 aligns across 7 bases. This CDR3 is built from 16 residues. CDR1 SGHKS and CDR2 YYEKEE come from the germline V gene (reference sequence). The V segment lost 4 bases and the J segment 4 bases; nucleotides outside the gene matches: 11. DNA for the CDR3: TGTGCCAGCAGCCGGGCGACAGGGTCGGGAAATCAGCCCCAGCATTTT. It specifies CASSRATGSGNQPQHF.

V and J are TRBV9 and TRBJ2-3; tentatively, D is TRBD2 (5 bases). V was pared by 0 bases and J by 1 base, with 9 bases between. CDR3 length: 15 residues. CDR1 is SGDLS and CDR2 is YYNGEE in the germline V gene. As DNA, the CDR3 is TGTGCCAGCAGCGTAGGTGGAGGTCGCACAGATACGCAGTATTTT. As protein: CASSVGGGRTDTQYF.

This clone was picked up one time. The rearrangement joins TRBV7-9 to TRBJ2-3; 8 nucleotides match TRBD2. V was pared by 5 bases and J by 1 base, with 8 bases of the junction left unmatched. The CDR3 has 16 residues. Germline-derived CDR1 and CDR2 are SEHNR and FQNEAQ (reference sequence). The CDR3 region has the DNA TGTGCCAGCAGCCCTGGGACTAGTCTGGGCACAGATACGCAGTATTTT. Protein: CASSPGTSLGTDTQYF.

The genes are TRBV6-2 or TRBV6-3 and TRBJ1-1; 9 bases line up with TRBD1. The CDR3 is 14 residues long. The germline V gene has CDR1 MNHEY and CDR2 SVGEGT. The junction had 7 bases not matched to a gene; V was cut back by 5 bases and J by 6 bases. CDR3 bases: TGTGCCAGCAGTCCCGGACAGGGGACGCCTGAAGCTTTCTTT. It yields the protein CASSPGQGTPEAFF.

In its sample, this clone was seen once. The V and J genes are TRBV2 and TRBJ2-1; no reliable D call. The CDR3 consists of 15 residues. Germline V CDR1 and CDR2: SNHLY, FYNNEI. V was shortened by 6 bases and J by 1 base, with 13 bases between the two germline ends. The CDR3 region has the DNA TGTGCCAGCAGCGAGCAGTTTCCTTCCTACAATGAGCAGTTCTTC. Translated: CASSEQFPSYNEQFF.

This chain uses TRBV7-2 with TRBJ2-1, with 8 bases matching TRBD2. Germline trimming cut 1 base from V and 7 bases from J; bases unmatched to any gene: 12. This CDR3 has 17 residues. Germline CDR1 reads SGHTA; CDR2 reads FQGNSA. The CDR3 coding sequence is TGTGCCAGCAGCTTAGTCAGGCTAGCGGGTGTGAGGAATGAGCAGTTCTTC. Protein: CASSLVRLAGVRNEQFF.